A single sample gave rise to the 6 T cell receptor beta chains below, sequenced in a study of prognosis after radiotherapy for stage I lung cancer. The TCR beta CDR3 region was amplified from genomic DNA, with two rounds of multiplex PCR being used for the amplification. First-round PCR employed TRBV- and TRBJ-specific primers for each gene. TCRdb reprocessed the multiplex PCR reads with MiXCR, giving one entry per CDR3 protein. The table records over 14,000 distinct CDR3 sequences, approximately 33% of them present only once. The material sequenced was PBMCs, taken before or after stereotactic body radiation therapy (not recorded which). The origin of the receptors is a donor at least 50 years old with non-small cell lung cancer.

This clonotype rates as medium-sized (0.01 to 0.1%). The chain uses TRBV19 and TRBJ2-1; no clear D gene. CDR3 length: 16 residues. Germline V gene data show CDR1 as LNHDA and CDR2 as SQIVND (reference sequence). Between the trimmed V and J ends, which lost 2 bases and 10 bases, there was a span of 21 bases. The CDR3 reads CASSIIWVRGAAEQFF. The DNA of the CDR3 is TGTGCCAGTAGTATAATTTGGGTTCGCGGCGCCGCCGAGCAGTTCTTC.

In its sample, this clonotype was seen many times. V and J are TRBV14 and TRBJ2-3, with unresolved D. The CDR3 is 15 amino acids. CDR1 SGHDN and CDR2 FVKESK come from the germline V gene. V was cut by 2 bases and J by 2 bases, with 11 bases left in between. CDR3 sequence: CASSQRTGSTDTQYF. The CDR3 bases are TGTGCCAGCAGCCAACGCACTGGATCCACAGATACGCAGTATTTT.

V is TRBV2 and J is TRBJ1-4; 11 positions match TRBD1. CDR1 and CDR2 (germline): SNHLY, FYNNEI. V lost 6 bases to trimming and J lost 5 bases; unmatched junction nucleotides: 5. This CDR3 is 15 amino acids long. The CDR3 spells CASSWDRGSNEKLFF. DNA of the CDR3: TGTGCCAGCAGCTGGGACAGGGGGTCGAATGAAAAACTGTTTTTT.

V is TRBV27 and J is TRBJ2-2; D not resolved. V gave up 9 bases and J gave up 1 base, with 18 bases separating them. The CDR3 loop spans 16 amino acids. The V gene's germline CDR1 is MNHEY and CDR2 SMNVEV (reference sequence). CDR3 in DNA: TGTGCCAGAAGCCCTTATCGGCGTGAGAACACCGGGGAGCTGTTTTTT. It specifies CARSPYRRENTGELFF.

This clonotype has a handful of counts. This sequence may be a read error, since a much larger clone differs from it by one base. The genes are TRBV28 and TRBJ2-7, with 7 positions matching TRBD1. The CDR3 has 15 residues. After removal of 6 bases from V and 0 bases from J, the junction contained 8 bases not matched to a gene. CDR1 is MDHEN and CDR2 is SYDVKM in the germline V gene. DNA of the CDR3: TGTGCCAGCAGGGTGGGGGCAGGGGGCTCCTACGAGCAGTACTTC. Translated, it gives CASRVGAGGSYEQYF. Complete variable domain (other parts from reference TRBV28 and TRBJ2-7): DVKVTQSSRYLVKRTGEKVFLECVQDMDHENMFWYRQDPGLGLRLIYFSYDVKMKEKGDIPEGYSVSREKKERFSLILESASTNQTSMYLCASRVGAGGSYEQYFGPGTRLTVT.

A word on this clonotype: The conserved closing phenylalanine or tryptophan is absent in this CDR3, likely reflecting a read error. The J gene is TRBJ2-1, the V gene TRBV6-1; 7 bases map to TRBD2. With 5 bases clipped from V and 5 bases from J, the junction kept 3 bases outside the gene matches. CDR1 MNHNS and CDR2 SASEGT come from the germline V gene. This CDR3 spans 13 amino acids. CDR3 region: CASSTGLDNEQFI. CDR3 in DNA: TGTGCCAGCAGTACTGGACTAGACAATGAGCAGTTCATC.